This TCR beta chain was sequenced for a study of cytomegalovirus exposure and HLA in healthy donors (dated 2017 in TCRdb). Some background on the complete study: In an earlier analysis of under 750 of the donors, approximately 300 Gb of sequence data and just under 120 million unique TCR beta sequences from 180 million or so T cells were reported. About 320 gigabases of sequencing data and approximately 85 million unique TCR sequences were included in an early release covering over 600 HLA-typed donors. Of the 300 to 500 genotyped donors, 75% to 85% were placed in the genetic ancestry cluster associated with self-reported Caucasian donors. The aim of the study was to test whether cataloging public T cell receptors could identify signatures of past pathogen exposure. The T cell repertoires of 666 subjects were profiled by immunosequencing and related to cytomegalovirus serostatus. Besides the first cohort of around 700 subjects, a separate validation cohort made up of over a hundred different subjects was used. High-throughput TCR immunosequencing, statistical association of individual TCRs with disease status, and machine learning were combined to predict cytomegalovirus infection status. A later analysis re-examined previously published TCR beta repertoires from roughly 650 donors and added high-resolution HLA genotyping to investigate patterns of TCR occurrence. Rather than drawing on any new phenotypic data, the later analysis identified candidate immune exposures from TCR beta sequences and the way those sequences occurred across donors. To decide whether each TCR beta V gene segment behaved as functional or pseudogenic, an earlier analysis of several hundred of the donors relied on high-throughput TCR beta sequencing. Alongside the repertoire data, information on donor age, sex, ethnicity and CMV serostatus was compiled. A later genetic analysis used genome-wide SNP genotypes for about three fifths of the 666 donors, treating that subset as a discovery cohort. All discovery cohort repertoires had been generated using a single sequencing platform. HLA typing included class I and class II loci at four-digit resolution. The number of typed donors differed by locus: about 629-640 for A, B, C, DRB1 and DQB1; 522 for DQA1; around 610 for DPA1; and 400 to 480 for DPB1. A handful of DR-DQ haplotypes were treated as single units for association and clustering because of strong linkage in the cohort. On average, roughly 240,000 unique TCR beta nucleotide sequences were sequenced per donor among several hundred genotyped donors of the cohort, with roughly a sixth of those sequences being non-productive. The paper's findings and limits, for the study overall: Because some donors lacked HLA typing at each locus, the association tests relied only on the typed subset. Compared with equally common non-associated chains, HLA-associated TCR beta chains in a later analysis were more clonally expanded and had lower generation probabilities. It was suggested by the authors that the approach could potentially be generalized to other disease states and immunological phenotypes. CMV serostatus was the only immune exposure information available for the cohort. A further reported finding was that TCR beta sequences accurately predicted the HLA-A and HLA-B alleles for most subjects in the first cohort. Sequencing depth was assumed to be roughly uniform across donors in the presence/absence analyses, though that assumption may not hold. Three of the identified cytomegalovirus-associated TCR beta chains were confirmed in vitro to be specific for cytomegalovirus antigens. According to a later analysis, parvovirus B19, influenza, CMV and Epstein-Barr virus appeared linked to several top co-occurrence clusters. In an earlier analysis of a few hundred of the donors, most TCR beta V segments were observed in productive rearrangements about 87% or about 30% of the time, broadly matching IMGT annotations. Strong co-occurrence of HLA alleles, especially DR and DQ, made assigning TCR associations to individual alleles difficult. Across donors, most TCR sequences were observed very rarely, whereas some public TCRs were present in many individuals. The earlier analysis of about 600 of the donors excluded some 15 rarely observed V segments, including chromosome 9 orphons, because counts were too low. In a later analysis, the rate of TCR association differed among HLA loci, with DRB1 alleles having the most associated TCRs and HLA-C alleles having the fewest. Compared with the approximately 600-donor mean, donors in an Asian-associated ancestry cluster had fewer N-insertions in productive TCRs, according to a later genetic analysis. A cluster of highly shared sequence variants was judged likely to be a technical artifact of the sequencing pipeline. A total of about 180 TCR beta chains were listed by the study as associated with cytomegalovirus. In this cohort, only TCR beta chains were sequenced, and detectable features were limited by the absence of alpha or paired-chain data. The classifier was reported to diagnose cytomegalovirus status with high specificity and sensitivity in both the original and validation cohorts. According to a later analysis, most CMV-associated TCR beta chains appeared to be HLA-restricted, and the HLA associations seemed to be driven largely by CMV exposure. Linkage disequilibrium might explain the correlated functional status among segregating V segments, but an unknown experimental factor could not be excluded. At a false discovery rate of 0.05, a later analysis linked around 17,000 TCR beta sequences to specific HLA alleles. A later genetic analysis associated a missense DCLRE1C variant with V-gene and J-gene trimming of TCR beta chains, and an independent cohort replicated the association.

The library was made by the immunoSEQ multiplex PCR assay. For the multiplex PCR, a mixture combining 60 forward primers for TCR Vbeta segments and 13 reverse primers for TCR Jbeta segments was used. The CDR3 region of rearranged TCR beta genes was amplified from genomic DNA with a multiplex PCR assay. Amplified TCR beta libraries were sequenced as 87-base-pair reads on the Illumina HiSeq System. The paper's data handling went like this. In a later analysis, approximately 74 million unique TCR beta chains were counted across the roughly 610 repertoires, and approximately 11 million of these chains were shared by at least two donors. To remove PCR and sequencing errors, raw reads were error-corrected and collapsed into unique sequences using a nearest-neighbor algorithm that merged closely related sequences. CDR3 sequences were aligned to IMGT reference sequences to assign V, D and J gene segments. For a sequence to be retained, a match of at least six nucleotides to both a V gene segment and a J gene segment was required. A rearrangement counted as productive if the CDR3 had no stop codons and remained in frame with V and J, and every other rearrangement counted as non-productive. CDR3 was defined by IMGT convention, running from the second conserved V-encoded cysteine to the conserved J-encoded phenylalanine. Sequences without an unambiguous match to a single V gene segment were excluded from the earlier analysis of approximately 560 of the donors. In an earlier analysis of about 590 of the donors, a V segment was called functional when productive rearrangements were above 56.7%, and segregating when the standard deviation between donors exceeded 5%. To diagnose cytomegalovirus status from the catalog of TCR beta chain sequences, a statistical classification framework was built. In a later analysis, TCR nucleotide sequences were compared against IMGT/GENE-DB human TR gene sequences so that V and J genes could be assigned. In a later analysis, CDR3 sequences and most-parsimonious VDJ recombination scenarios were assigned using the TCRdist pipeline. A later analysis defined each TCR beta chain by its CDR3 amino acid sequence plus V-gene family, and excluded reads lacking a unique V-gene family. To address suspected cross-contamination and a sequencing artifact, a later analysis removed a few hundred highly shared, low-generation-probability nucleotide sequences. For each public chain, a later analysis derived a clonal expansion index from normalized ranks of inferred template counts within each repertoire. A later analysis computed generation probabilities with a VDJ recombination model fitted to out-of-frame rearrangements, and checked the results against IGoR. In a later analysis, hypergeometric tests were used to score TCR-TCR, TCR-HLA and TCR-CMV co-occurrence, with a repertoire-size bias correction applied to TCR pairs. In a later analysis, false discovery rates were estimated by permuting HLA or CMV assignments 20 times. In a later analysis, co-occurring TCRs were grouped with DBSCAN, and TCRdist sequence similarity was added when clustering was performed within HLA-allele-positive subsets. For co-occurrence clustering, repertoires with fewer than 30,000 or more than 120,000 public chains were excluded, along with about five repertoires with anomalous nucleotide sharing. The immuneACCESS repertoire file appears here via TCRdb, limited to in-frame rearrangements. These files lack a portion of the clones; in checked studies, under half of the deficit traces to unresolved V genes, and the cause of the others is not known. Clone size and V and J calls were adopted from that table, with D and trimming inferred from the DNA. This sample comprises some 240,000 clones, 78% of them detected only once. Together, the top ten hold over 3.5% of the sample.

About this clone itself: This clone's antigen is unknown. Base qualities are not at hand, and no much larger clone is one base apart.

The cohort was made up of approximately 700 healthy bone marrow donors. At the time of sampling, all cohort members were nominally healthy, though unrecorded immune exposures were likely present. The donor was CMV seronegative and belonged to the group of 352 seronegative cohort members. Each donor provided a peripheral blood sample, and peripheral blood mononuclear cells were used for TCR beta sequencing. Genomic DNA was extracted from the blood cell samples with the Qiagen DNeasy Blood Extraction Kit. This TCR was recovered from a male donor in good health and CMV-seronegative. The source material was PBMCs.

The CDR3 region has the sequence CASSSVEPFTEQFF. The DNA is as follows: TGTGCCAGCAGCTCCGTAGAGCCTTTTACTGAGCAGTTCTTC. The chain employs TRBV9 and TRBJ2-1, with the D gene uncertain. The CDR1 and CDR2 encoded by the germline V gene are SGDLS and YYNGEE. From cysteine to phenylalanine, the CDR3 is 14 amino acids long. Of all the DNA, just the CDR3 is kept, 42 bases in frame from base 1. V was cut back by 4 bases and J by 9 bases, leaving a gap of 17 bases between them.